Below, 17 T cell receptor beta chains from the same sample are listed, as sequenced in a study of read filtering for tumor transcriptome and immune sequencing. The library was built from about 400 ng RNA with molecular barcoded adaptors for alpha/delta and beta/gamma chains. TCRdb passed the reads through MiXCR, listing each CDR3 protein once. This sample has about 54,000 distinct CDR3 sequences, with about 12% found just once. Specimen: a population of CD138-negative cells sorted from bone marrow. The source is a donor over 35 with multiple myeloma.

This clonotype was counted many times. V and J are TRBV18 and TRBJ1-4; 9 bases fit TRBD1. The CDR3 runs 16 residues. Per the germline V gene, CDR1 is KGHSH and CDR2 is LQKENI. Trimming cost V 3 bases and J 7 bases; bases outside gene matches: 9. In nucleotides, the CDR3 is TGTGCCAGCTCACCGCCGGGACAGGGCCCTAGTGAAAAACTGTTTTTT. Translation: CASSPPGQGPSEKLFF. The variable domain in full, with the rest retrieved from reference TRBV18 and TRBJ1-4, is NAGVMQNPRHLVRRRGQEARLRCSPMKGHSHVYWYRQLPEEGLKFMVYLQKENIIDESGMPKERFSAEFPKEGPSILRIQQVVRGDSAAYFCASSPPGQGPSEKLFFGSGTQLSVL.

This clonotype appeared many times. The CDR3 protein is CASTRGGSGANVLTF. CDR3 DNA: TGTGCCAGCACGAGAGGGGGCTCTGGGGCCAACGTCCTGACTTTC. The chain employs TRBV3-1 and TRBJ2-6; perhaps TRBD1 as D (6 bases). Germline lookup yields CDR1 LGHDT and CDR2 YNNKEL (reference sequence). V lost 7 bases and J 0 bases, leaving 10 bases between the germline ends. The CDR3 runs 15 residues.

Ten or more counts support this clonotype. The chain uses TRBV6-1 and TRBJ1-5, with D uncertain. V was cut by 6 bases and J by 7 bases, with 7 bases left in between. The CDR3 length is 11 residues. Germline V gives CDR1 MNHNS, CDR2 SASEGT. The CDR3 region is CASRDDQPQHF. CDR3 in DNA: TGTGCCAGCAGGGATGACCAGCCCCAGCATTTT.

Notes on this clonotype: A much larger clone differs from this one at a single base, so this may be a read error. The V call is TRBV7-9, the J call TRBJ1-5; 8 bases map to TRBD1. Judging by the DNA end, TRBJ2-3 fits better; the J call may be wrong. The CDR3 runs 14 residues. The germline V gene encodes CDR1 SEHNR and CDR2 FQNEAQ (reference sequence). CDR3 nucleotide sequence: TGTGCCAGCAGCCGAGGACAGGGTTATCAGCCCCAGTATTTT. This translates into CASSRGQGYQPQYF.

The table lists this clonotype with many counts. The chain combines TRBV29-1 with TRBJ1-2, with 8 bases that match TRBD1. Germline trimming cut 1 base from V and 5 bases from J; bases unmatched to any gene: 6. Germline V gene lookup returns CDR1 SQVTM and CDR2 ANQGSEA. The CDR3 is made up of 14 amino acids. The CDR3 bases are TGCAGCGTTGAAGTCAGGACAGGGCAGTATGGCTACACCTTC. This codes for CSVEVRTGQYGYTF.

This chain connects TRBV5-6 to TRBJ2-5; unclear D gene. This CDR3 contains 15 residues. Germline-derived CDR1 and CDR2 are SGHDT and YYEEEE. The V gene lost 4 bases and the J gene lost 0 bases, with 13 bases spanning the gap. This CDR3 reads CASSNRWRHQETQYF. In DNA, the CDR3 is TGTGCCAGCAGCAACCGTTGGAGACACCAAGAGACCCAGTACTTC.

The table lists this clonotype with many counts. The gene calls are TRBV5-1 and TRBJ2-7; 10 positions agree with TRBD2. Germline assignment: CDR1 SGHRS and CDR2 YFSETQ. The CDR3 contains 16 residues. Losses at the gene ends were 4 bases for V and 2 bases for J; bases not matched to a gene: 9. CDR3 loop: CASSTASGGSTYEQYF. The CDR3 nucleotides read TGCGCCAGCAGCACAGCTAGCGGGGGCTCTACCTACGAGCAGTACTTC.

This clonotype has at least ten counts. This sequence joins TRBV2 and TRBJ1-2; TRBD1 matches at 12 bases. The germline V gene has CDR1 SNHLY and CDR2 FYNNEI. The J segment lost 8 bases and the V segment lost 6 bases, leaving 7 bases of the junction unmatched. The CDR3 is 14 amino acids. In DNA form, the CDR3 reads TGTGCCAGCAGGGTGGGACAGGGGGCGGACGGCTACACCTTC. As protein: CASRVGQGADGYTF.

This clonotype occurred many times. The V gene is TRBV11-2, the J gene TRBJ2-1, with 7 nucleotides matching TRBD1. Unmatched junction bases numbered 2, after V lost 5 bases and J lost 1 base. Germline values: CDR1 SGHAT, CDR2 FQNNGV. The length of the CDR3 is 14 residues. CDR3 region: CASSLQGSYNEQFF. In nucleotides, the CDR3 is TGTGCCAGCAGCCTACAGGGGTCCTACAATGAGCAGTTCTTC.

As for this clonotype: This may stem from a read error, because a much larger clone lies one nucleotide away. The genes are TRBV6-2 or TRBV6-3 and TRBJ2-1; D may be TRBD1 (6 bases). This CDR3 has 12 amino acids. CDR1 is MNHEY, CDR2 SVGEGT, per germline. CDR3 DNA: TGTGCCAGCAGTTACCGGACAGTGGTGCAGGTCTTC. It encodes CASSYRTVVQVF.

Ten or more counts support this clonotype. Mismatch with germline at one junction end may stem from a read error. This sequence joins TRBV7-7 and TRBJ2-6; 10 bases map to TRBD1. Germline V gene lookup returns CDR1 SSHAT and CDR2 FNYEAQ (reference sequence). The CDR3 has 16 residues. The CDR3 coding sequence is TGTGCTAGCAGCCCTGGGACAGGGGCTGGGGCCAACGTCCTGACTTTC. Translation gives CASSPGTGAGANVLTF.

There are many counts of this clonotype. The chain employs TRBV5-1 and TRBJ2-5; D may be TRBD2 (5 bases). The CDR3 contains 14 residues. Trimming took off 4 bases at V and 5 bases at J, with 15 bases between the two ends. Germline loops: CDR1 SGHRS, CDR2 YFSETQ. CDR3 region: CASSAGEAQETQYF. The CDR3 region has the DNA TGCGCCAGCAGCGCCGGGGAAGCCCAGGAGACCCAGTACTTC.

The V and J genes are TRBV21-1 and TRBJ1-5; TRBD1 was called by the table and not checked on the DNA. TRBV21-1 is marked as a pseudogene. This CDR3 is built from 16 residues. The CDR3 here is CASSKGQGDCPQPQHF. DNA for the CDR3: TGTGCCAGCAGCAAGGGACAGGGAGATTGTCCTCAGCCCCAGCATTTT.

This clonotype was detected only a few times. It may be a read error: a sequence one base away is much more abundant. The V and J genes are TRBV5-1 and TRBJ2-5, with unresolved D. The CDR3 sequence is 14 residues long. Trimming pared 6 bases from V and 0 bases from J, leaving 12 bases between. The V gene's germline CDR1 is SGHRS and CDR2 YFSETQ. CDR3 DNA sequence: TGCGCCAGCAACTTTGGGCAGCACCAAGAGACCCAGTACTTC. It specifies CASNFGQHQETQYF.

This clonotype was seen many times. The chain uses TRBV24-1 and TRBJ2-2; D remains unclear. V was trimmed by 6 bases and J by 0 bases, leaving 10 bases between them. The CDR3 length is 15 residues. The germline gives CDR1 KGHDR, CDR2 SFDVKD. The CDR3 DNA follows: TGTGCCACCAGTCGGCGACGGACGAACACCGGGGAGCTGTTTTTT. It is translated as CATSRRRTNTGELFF.

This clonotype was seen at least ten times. The CDR3 DNA follows: TGTGCCAGCAGTAAGATTAGACAGGGGGCCTACAATGAGCAGTTCTTC. This encodes CASSKIRQGAYNEQFF. The chain combines TRBV6-5 with TRBJ2-1, with TRBD1 matching 9 bases. CDR1 is MNHEY, CDR2 SVGAGI, per germline. Trimming cost V 5 bases and J 2 bases; bases outside gene matches: 7. CDR3 length equals 16 residues.

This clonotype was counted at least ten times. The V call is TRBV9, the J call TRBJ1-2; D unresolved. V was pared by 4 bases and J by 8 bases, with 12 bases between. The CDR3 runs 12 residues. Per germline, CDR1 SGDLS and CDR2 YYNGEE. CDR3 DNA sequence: TGTGCCAGCAGCCCCCGTCGAGGAGGCTACACCTTC. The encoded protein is CASSPRRGGYTF. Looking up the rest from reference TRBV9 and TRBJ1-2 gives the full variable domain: DSGVTQTPKHLITATGQRVTLRCSPRSGDLSVYWYQQSLDQGLQFLIQYYNGEERAKGNILERFSAQQFPDLHSELNLSSLELGDSALYFCASSPRRGGYTFGSGTRLTVV.